What follows describes a single TCR beta chain. The target antigen is unknown. The data are from a study of graft-versus-host responses after intestinal transplantation. Study summary: The transplants performed in recipients were multivisceral, liver-intestinal, or isolated intestinal.

Using immunoSEQ multiplex PCR, the repertoire was profiled, and TCRdb retains in-frame clones only, with some absent. Here the sample spans around 110,000 clones, roughly 87% being singletons. Broader study findings: Allografts carried high graft-versus-host to host-versus-graft clonal ratios in patients having graft-donor T cell macrochimerism. Association was observed between peak circulating GvH clone levels and early post-transplant HvG declines. Marrow from the recipient contained GvH clones, some of which had appeared first in ileum or blood.

The CDR3 runs to 15 residues. CDR1 and CDR2 (germline): WNHNN, SYGVQD (reference sequence). Losses at the gene ends were 0 bases for V and 5 bases for J; bases not matched to a gene: 4. This TCR was sampled from a human donor who was the organ donor for an intestinal transplant. The rearrangement joins TRBV10-1 to TRBJ1-1; TRBD1 matches at 9 bases. Source: unstimulated CD4+ T cells sorted from spleen or lymph node cells, taken before transplant. The CDR3 loop reads CASSESTGGWTEAFF. In DNA, the CDR3 is TGCGCCAGCAGTGAGTCCACAGGGGGCTGGACTGAAGCTTTCTTT.